This entry describes one T cell receptor (beta chain). The data were taken from a study of T cell changes during pregnancy in multiple sclerosis. Data came from immunoSEQ multiplex PCR; TCRdb stores just in-frame clones and leaves some out. In the table there are 60,000 to 85,000 clones, roughly 92% of which are singletons. V dropped 1 base and J dropped 0; count of bases not matched to a gene: 2. The V gene's germline CDR1 is SGDLS and CDR2 YYNGEE. CDR3 length equals 15 residues. This sequence was found in a female donor in good health, enrolled as a control in a pregnancy study. Material: peripheral blood, obtained after pregnancy. The V gene is TRBV9, the J gene TRBJ2-5; TRBD2 matches at 8 bases. The CDR3 loop reads CASSVSGGYQETQYF. CDR3 in DNA: TGTGCCAGCAGCGTAAGCGGGGGATACCAAGAGACCCAGTACTTC.